This TCR beta chain was profiled in a study of blood T cell repertoires in COVID-19. Study summary: Samples taken during acute and convalescent COVID-19 were collected in the United States, Italy and Spain. Sources were T cells, B-cell-depleted T cells, or PBMCs; the material itself was cDNA or gDNA.

Clones were read by immunoSEQ multiplex PCR, and TCRdb kept only the in-frame ones, dropping some. The table has 230,000 or so clones, around 86% seen once. CDR1 is LGHDT and CDR2 is YNNKEL in the germline V gene (reference sequence). V was cut by 4 bases and J by 5 bases, with 17 bases left in between. The CDR3 length is 16 residues. Participant age was roughly 18 to 95 years, and participants resided in roughly 25 US areas. Clinical histories supplied by participants themselves formed the basis of cohort assignment. V is TRBV3-1 (or the pseudogene TRBV3-2) and J is TRBJ2-2, with D perhaps matching TRBD1 (5 bases). This receptor was identified in a woman in her thirties or forties with acute COVID-19. The source material was PBMCs or T cells enriched from blood (not recorded which). CDR3 region: CASSLPGAPQTGELFF. Written as DNA, the CDR3 is TGTGCCAGCAGCCTACCTGGGGCCCCGCAAACCGGGGAGCTGTTTTTT.